Following are 23 T cell receptor beta chains from one sample sequenced in a study of T-cell reconstitution after alpha-beta-depleted transplantation in children. Unique molecular identifiers were incorporated into the prepared TCRbeta library. TCRdb ran MiXCR on the PCR reads and lists one entry per CDR3 protein. The repertoire holds about 980,000 distinct CDR3 sequences, with about 30% as singletons. This material consisted of PBMCs, mostly from graft donor cells, taken 360 days after TCRalphabeta/CD19-depleted stem cell transplant. These receptors all stem from a boy in the first two years of life who had a stem cell transplant for SCID, so the T cells may come from the graft donor.

This clonotype was counted a few times. V usage is TRBV4-1 and J usage is TRBJ2-3; D gene ambiguous. V lost 1 base and J 5 bases, leaving 10 bases between the germline ends. Germline loops: CDR1 MGHRA, CDR2 YSYEKL. The CDR3 is 14 residues long. The CDR3 nucleotides read TGCGCCAGCAGCCAAGGGCTCGAAGTAGATACGCAGTATTTT. Translation gives CASSQGLEVDTQYF.

This clonotype was seen repeatedly, ten times or more. This chain links TRBV20-1 with TRBJ2-7, with 7 bases matching TRBD1. The V and J ends lost 5 bases and 4 bases, in that order; junction bases with no gene match: 8. Germline CDR1 DFQATT, CDR2 SNEGSKA (reference sequence). The CDR3 has 13 amino acids. This CDR3 reads CSAGRQGPYEQYF. CDR3 DNA: TGCAGTGCTGGACGACAGGGTCCGTACGAGCAGTACTTC.

The chain recombines TRBV20-1 with TRBJ2-1; TRBD2 aligns across 13 bases. V shed 0 bases, J shed 7 bases, and the junction held 9 bases outside the gene matches. Germline V gene lookup returns CDR1 DFQATT and CDR2 SNEGSKA (reference sequence). This CDR3 is built from 17 residues. This chain's CDR3 is CSARDSSRLAGGNEQFF. As DNA, the CDR3 is TGCAGTGCTAGAGATTCCTCCCGACTAGCGGGGGGAAATGAGCAGTTCTTC.

The rearrangement uses TRBV20-1 and TRBJ2-2; D gene uncertain. The germline V gene encodes CDR1 DFQATT and CDR2 SNEGSKA (reference sequence). This CDR3 region has 14 residues. Trimming cost V 3 bases and J 7 bases, with 15 bases left between them. The CDR3 nucleotides are TGCAGTGCTAGTATCCGGGCCACGGGCGGGGAGCTGTTTTTT. Translation gives CSASIRATGGELFF.

The chain is built from TRBV5-1 and TRBJ1-5, with 11 positions matching TRBD1. The CDR3 loop spans 16 amino acids. After removal of 4 bases from V and 7 bases from J, the junction contained 10 bases not matched to a gene. CDR1 and CDR2 (germline): SGHRS, YFSETQ. The CDR3, as DNA: TGCGCCAGCAGCCGGGACGGGACAGGGGGAGGACAGCCCCAGCATTTT. Translated, it gives CASSRDGTGGGQPQHF.

This clonotype showed up just a few times. This chain joins TRBV7-2 and TRBJ1-2, with D unclear. Trimming left V 5 bases short and J 2 bases short, with 12 bases between. Germline V gives CDR1 SGHTA, CDR2 FQGNSA. The CDR3 extends over 14 amino acids. The CDR3 DNA reads TGTGCCAGCAGCCAACGGACGGGGAACTATGGCTACACCTTC. Protein product: CASSQRTGNYGYTF. Together with reference TRBV7-2 and TRBJ1-2, the CDR3 gives the full variable domain: GAGVSQSPSNKVTEKGKDVELRCDPISGHTALYWYRQSLGQGLEFLIYFQGNSAPDKSGLPSDRFSAERTGGSVSTLTIQRTQQEDSAVYLCASSQRTGNYGYTFGSGTRLTVV.

V is TRBV6-2 or TRBV6-3 and J is TRBJ2-3; TRBD2 might be the D (6 bases). Per the germline V gene, CDR1 is MNHEY and CDR2 is SVGEGT. V dropped 5 bases and J dropped 0 bases, with 18 bases sitting between them. There are 17 residues in the CDR3. The CDR3 reads CASSARVGTQSTDTQYF. CDR3 sequence (DNA): TGTGCCAGCAGTGCCCGCGTGGGGACTCAAAGCACAGATACGCAGTATTTT.

The V and J genes are TRBV7-9 and TRBJ2-4; either TRBD1 or TRBD2 may supply D (5 bases each). Looked up from germline, CDR1 is SEHNR and CDR2 is FQNEAQ (reference sequence). CDR3 length: 15 residues. V dropped 4 bases and J dropped 1 base, with 11 bases sitting between them. The chain's CDR3 is CASSSNGTAKNIQYF. The CDR3 DNA is TGTGCCAGCAGCTCCAACGGGACGGCCAAAAACATTCAGTACTTC.

The gene calls are TRBV5-1 and TRBJ2-1; TRBD1 might be the D (5 bases). The CDR3 spans 14 residues. Looked up from germline, CDR1 is SGHRS and CDR2 is YFSETQ. Trimming removed 0 bases from V and 7 bases from J, with 11 bases in between. The CDR3 loop reads CASSLGGQENEQFF. Here the CDR3 DNA reads TGCGCCAGCAGCTTGGGGGGCCAAGAAAATGAGCAGTTCTTC.

This clonotype appeared a few times. This chain links TRBV6-5 with TRBJ1-1; D gene unclear. The CDR3 extends over 15 amino acids. Germline CDR1 is MNHEY and CDR2 is SVGAGI. Trimming cost V 3 bases and J 0 bases, with 11 bases left between them. The DNA of the CDR3 is TGTGCCAGCAGTTATGGTCACCAGATGAACACTGAAGCTTTCTTT. This codes for CASSYGHQMNTEAFF.

This chain links TRBV4-1 with TRBJ1-2, with TRBD1 as a possible D gene (5 bases). Germline CDR1 MGHRA, CDR2 YSYEKL. V gave up 1 base and J gave up 4 bases, with 10 bases separating them. This CDR3 comprises 14 residues. CDR3 residues: CASSQVRDGYGYTF. Here the CDR3 DNA reads TGCGCCAGCAGCCAAGTCAGGGATGGCTATGGCTACACCTTC.

This clonotype appeared a few times. This chain connects TRBV7-6 to TRBJ2-3; D unresolved. This CDR3 contains 17 residues. Germline V CDR1 and CDR2: SGHVS, FNYEAQ. V shed 4 bases and J shed 0 bases, with 17 bases lying between them. CDR3 in DNA: TGTGCCAGCAGCTCAATCCCCGTTTCTTCTAGCACAGATACGCAGTATTTT. Its protein product is CASSSIPVSSSTDTQYF.

The gene calls are TRBV7-8 and TRBJ2-5; 16 bases are a match to TRBD2. V was pared by 4 bases and J by 0 bases, with 2 bases of the junction left unmatched. Germline lookup yields CDR1 SGHVS and CDR2 FQNEAQ. The CDR3 length is 17 residues. The CDR3 DNA reads as TGTGCCAGCAGCTCCGGGACTAGCGGGGGGGACCAAGAGACCCAGTACTTC. Protein product: CASSSGTSGGDQETQYF. The variable domain in full, completed from reference TRBV7-8 and TRBJ2-5, reads GAGVSQSPRYKVAKRGQDVALRCDPISGHVSLFWYQQALGQGPEFLTYFQNEAQLDKSGLPSDRFFAERPEGSVSTLKIQRTQQEDSAVYLCASSSGTSGGDQETQYFGPGTRLLVL.

This clonotype was picked up a small number of times. The chain combines TRBV20-1 with TRBJ2-2; D gene ambiguous. V lost 6 bases, J lost 0 bases, and 11 bases lay in between. CDR1 is DFQATT and CDR2 is SNEGSKA in the germline V gene (reference sequence). This CDR3 region has 14 residues. Written as DNA, the CDR3 is TGCAGTGCCCTCGACGTTCCGAACACCGGGGAGCTGTTTTTT. Translated, it gives CSALDVPNTGELFF.

The J gene is TRBJ2-1, the V gene TRBV7-6; D possibly matches TRBD1 or TRBD2 (7 bases each). V was pared by 4 bases and J by 4 bases, with 14 bases between. The germline CDR1 and CDR2 sequences are SGHVS and FNYEAQ. The length of the CDR3 is 15 residues. The CDR3 DNA sequence: TGTGCCAGCAGCTATCACAGGGGAGGGTACAATGAGCAGTTCTTC. Protein: CASSYHRGGYNEQFF.

In DNA, the CDR3 is TGTGCCAGCAGTTCCCTAGCGGGGGGGACCGGAGATACGCAGTATTTT. Residues: CASSSLAGGTGDTQYF. The rearrangement joins TRBV28 to TRBJ2-3; 12 bases map to TRBD2. Losses at the gene ends were 4 bases for V and 5 bases for J; bases not matched to a gene: 7. Per germline, CDR1 MDHEN and CDR2 SYDVKM. The CDR3 runs to 16 residues.

In DNA, the CDR3 is TGTGCCAGCAGTAGGGACAGGGGGGCCTACGAGCAGTACTTC. This encodes CASSRDRGAYEQYF. The chain uses TRBV12-3 or TRBV12-4 and TRBJ2-7; 11 bases are a match to TRBD1. V lost 5 bases to trimming and J lost 2 bases; unmatched junction nucleotides: 2. This CDR3 has 14 amino acids.

This clonotype was seen a single time. The chain carries TRBV4-3 and TRBJ1-1, with D possibly TRBD1 on 5 matching bases. The CDR3 loop spans 16 amino acids. CDR1 is LGHNA and CDR2 is YSLEER in the germline V gene. V gave up 0 bases and J gave up 4 bases, with 15 bases separating them. This CDR3 is CASSQDHVGEGTEAFF. The CDR3 DNA reads as TGCGCCAGCAGCCAAGATCATGTAGGGGAGGGCACTGAAGCTTTCTTT.

The V call is TRBV5-1, the J call TRBJ2-5; a weak D match, TRBD2 (5 bases). This CDR3 is 12 amino acids long. CDR1 is SGHRS and CDR2 is YFSETQ in the germline V gene. V was pared by 0 bases and J by 9 bases, with 9 bases between. The CDR3 DNA sequence: TGCGCCAGCAGCTTGGGCGCGGGTGCCCAGTACTTC. This codes for CASSLGAGAQYF.

The chain joins TRBV6-5 to TRBJ1-1, with D perhaps matching TRBD1 (5 bases). The V gene lost 4 bases and the J gene lost 5 bases, with 20 bases spanning the gap. Germline CDR1 and CDR2: MNHEY and SVGAGI. This CDR3 is built from 16 residues. In DNA form, the CDR3 reads TGTGCCAGCAGTTTAGAAGGGGCCCTCGCTGGGACTGAAGCTTTCTTT. Translation gives CASSLEGALAGTEAFF.

This rearrangement joins TRBV5-1 to TRBJ2-3, with TRBD2 matching over 9 bases. Germline CDR1 SGHRS, CDR2 YFSETQ. The V and J ends lost 0 bases and 0 bases, in that order; junction bases with no gene match: 5. This CDR3 region has 17 residues. The CDR3 coding sequence is TGCGCCAGCAGCTTGGTTGCGGGGGGGCGGAGCACAGATACGCAGTATTTT. This sequence encodes CASSLVAGGRSTDTQYF.

The CDR3 region is CASSDRRGGQNTGELFF. DNA for the CDR3: TGTGCCAGCAGCGACAGGCGAGGGGGTCAGAACACCGGGGAGCTGTTTTTT. The chain joins TRBV9 to TRBJ2-2, with D maybe TRBD1 (6 bases). Germline V gives CDR1 SGDLS, CDR2 YYNGEE. Trimming took 3 bases from V and 1 from J, leaving 16 bases between them. This CDR3 region has 17 residues.

CDR3 amino acids: CASSLTGVRTNEQFF. The CDR3 DNA is TGTGCCAGCAGTTTAACGGGGGTGAGGACGAATGAGCAGTTCTTC. This sequence joins TRBV28 and TRBJ2-1, with D possibly being TRBD2 (6 bases). The CDR3 length is 15 residues. Germline V gives CDR1 MDHEN, CDR2 SYDVKM. V was cut by 2 bases and J by 7 bases, with 15 bases left in between.